This is a list of T cell receptor beta chains from one sample in a study of preoperative IRX-2 immunotherapy in early breast cancer. Method: immunoSEQ multiplex PCR; TCRdb's copy keeps in-frame clones and lacks some. Among roughly 30,000 clones listed, 80% to 85% were seen once. The sample consisted of lymph node tissue, taken from a patient treated with IRX-2 immunotherapy. The source is a human donor with breast cancer. CDR3s include the opening cysteine and the closing phenylalanine or tryptophan. A D gene is named only where the DNA matches it firmly. Size values are once, few and many counts, or a class for expanded clones, and some rows have none.

v_call	clone_size	j_call	d_call	cdr3_nt	cdr3_aa
TRBV28	-	TRBJ1-1	TRBD1	TGTGCCAGCAGTTCCCCCGGACAGGGGTGGCCAAACACTGAAGCTTTCTTT	CASSSPGQGWPNTEAFF
TRBV28	-	TRBJ1-2	-	TGTGCCAGCAGCTCCGGACAGAACTATGGCTACACCTTC	CASSSGQNYGYTF
TRBV29-1	-	TRBJ1-4	-	TGCAGCGTTGAAGAGGGGGATGAAAAACTGTTTTTT	CSVEEGDEKLFF
TRBV7-5	-	TRBJ2-1	-	TGTGCCAGCAGCCCGGTGACTAGCGGGGGAGAACAGTTCTTC	CASSPVTSGGEQFF
TRBV28	-	TRBJ1-4	-	TGTGCCAGCAATAAATGGGAGTTTAGGACTAATGAAAAACTGTTTTTT	CASNKWEFRTNEKLFF
TRBV19	-	TRBJ2-2	-	TGTGCCAGTAATCAGATAGGGACCGGGGAGCTGTTTTTT	CASNQIGTGELFF
TRBV19	-	TRBJ2-7	-	TGTGCCAGTAGTACCTCCCTCGAGCAGTACTTC	CASSTSLEQYF
TRBV6-8	-	TRBJ1-1	-	TGTGCCAGCAGTTACGGGGATCTTGGGACTGAAGCTTTCTTT	CASSYGDLGTEAFF
TRBV6-7	-	TRBJ2-7	-	TGTGCCAGCAGTTACTCGGCCCCCTACGAGCAGTACTTC	CASSYSAPYEQYF
TRBV15	-	TRBJ2-7	-	TGTGCCACCAGCAGTAGGACGGGGAGCTCCTACGAGCAGTACTTC	CATSSRTGSSYEQYF
TRBV29-1	-	TRBJ1-3	-	TGCAGCGTTTCGCTGATCTCTGGAAACACCATATATTTT	CSVSLISGNTIYF
TRBV19	-	TRBJ1-5	-	TGTGCCAGTACCACCCGGGACAGCAATCAGCCCCAGCATTTT	CASTTRDSNQPQHF
TRBV29-1	-	TRBJ2-7	-	TGCAGCGTTGGGGTAGGAACCTACGAGCAGTACTTC	CSVGVGTYEQYF
TRBV30	-	TRBJ1-1	TRBD1	TGTGCCTGGAGTCCTCGGACAGGACGAGAAGCTTTCTTT	CAWSPRTGREAFF
TRBV18	-	TRBJ2-3	-	TGTGCCGCGCTTACGGGACTTAACACAGATACGCAGTATTTT	CAALTGLNTDTQYF
TRBV6-8	-	TRBJ2-7	-	TGTGCCAGCAACCATCGGGGCTACTACGAGCAGTACTTC	CASNHRGYYEQYF
TRBV14	few	TRBJ1-3	-	TGTGCCAGCAGCCCAGAATTATATTTAAACACCATATATTTT	CASSPELYLNTIYF
TRBV28	-	TRBJ2-2	-	TGTGCCAGCAGGCGCAGCGGTTGGCGGGGGAACACCGGGGAGCTGTTTTTT	CASRRSGWRGNTGELFF
TRBV15	-	TRBJ2-3	-	TGTGCCACCAGCAGAGATCGGTCCAGCACAGATACGCAGTATTTT	CATSRDRSSTDTQYF
TRBV9	-	TRBJ2-3	-	TGTGCCAGCAGTTTTAGCACAGATACGCAGTATTTT	CASSFSTDTQYF
TRBV15	-	TRBJ2-2	TRBD1	TGTGCCACCAGCCCGCGACAGGGGATCGGGGAGCTGTTTTTT	CATSPRQGIGELFF
TRBV15	-	TRBJ2-5	TRBD2	TGTGCCACCAGCAGACATAGCGGGGGGCCAGAGACCCAGTACTTC	CATSRHSGGPETQYF
TRBV15	-	TRBJ2-2	-	TGTGCCACCAGCAGTCCCGCCTGGGCCCGGGAGCTGTTTTTT	CATSSPAWARELFF
TRBV28	-	TRBJ2-1	-	TGTGCCAGCAGTTTTTCCGGGGACTACAATGAGCAGTTCTTC	CASSFSGDYNEQFF
TRBV2	-	TRBJ1-4	-	TGTGCCAGCAGCTCGGGGAGGACTAATGAAAAACTGTTTTTT	CASSSGRTNEKLFF
TRBV11-3	-	TRBJ2-2	TRBD1	TGTGCCAGCAGCACGGGACAGGGGGCAACCGGGGAGCTGTTTTTT	CASSTGQGATGELFF
TRBV28	-	TRBJ2-7	TRBD2	TGTGCCAGCAGTTTTTTGAAGGCGGGAGTCGAGCAGTACTTC	CASSFLKAGVEQYF
TRBV6-8	-	TRBJ2-3	TRBD2	TGTGCCAGCAGGGGACTAGCGGGGGTACAAGGTACGCAGTATTTT	CASRGLAGVQGTQYF
TRBV19	-	TRBJ2-5	-	TGTGCCAGTAGTATCCAAGGGCCGAGCGAGACCCAGTACTTC	CASSIQGPSETQYF
TRBV11-3	-	TRBJ2-7	TRBD2	TGTGCCAGCACCCTTAGCGGGTCCTCTTACGAGCAGTACTTC	CASTLSGSSYEQYF
TRBV10-2	-	TRBJ1-1	-	TGCGCCAGCAGTGAGGCCCTACGCTATGAGGCTTTCTTT	CASSEALRYEAFF
TRBV6-9	-	TRBJ2-3	-	TGTGCACCACTTCCCAGCGGGTGCACAGATACGCAGTATTTT	CAPLPSGCTDTQYF
TRBV19	-	TRBJ2-5	-	TGTGCCAGTAGCCAAAAGGCGTTGGGAGGCGAGACCCAGTACTTC	CASSQKALGGETQYF
TRBV5-1	once	TRBJ2-5	TRBD2	TGCGCCAGCAGCTCACTAGCGGCTAGAGAAGAGACCCAGTACTTC	CASSSLAAREETQYF
TRBV29-1	-	TRBJ2-3	-	TGCAGCGGGGCGGGCCGCAACACAGATACGCAGTATTTT	CSGAGRNTDTQYF
TRBV18	-	TRBJ2-7	-	TGTGCCAGCTCACCAGGAGGGAGCTCCTACGAGCAGTACTTC	CASSPGGSSYEQYF
TRBV19	few	TRBJ2-5	-	TGTGCCAGTAGCCCCGAGTTACCCCTGAGGGGGGAGACCCAGTACTTC	CASSPELPLRGETQYF
TRBV19	few	TRBJ1-2	-	TGTGCCAGTAGCCCGATGGAGCGGACGGGTTATGGCTACACCTTC	CASSPMERTGYGYTF
TRBV30	-	TRBJ2-7	TRBD2	TGTGCCTGGAGTGGACTAGCGGGAGAGTACGAGCAGTACTTC	CAWSGLAGEYEQYF
TRBV6-8	-	TRBJ2-1	TRBD2	TGTGCCAGCAGTGTCCTAGCGGGAGCCAATGAGCAGTTCTTC	CASSVLAGANEQFF
TRBV19	few	TRBJ1-3	TRBD1	TGTGCCAGTAGTCCGGGACAGGGTACGGGAAACACCATATATTTT	CASSPGQGTGNTIYF
TRBV6-8	-	TRBJ2-7	-	TGTGCCAGCAGCCGGACCGGCGGCGAGCAGTACTTC	CASSRTGGEQYF
TRBV18	-	TRBJ1-1	-	TGTGCCAGCTCACCAAGTGACCTCGGGGCTGAAGCTTTCTTT	CASSPSDLGAEAFF
TRBV6-8	-	TRBJ1-2	TRBD1	TGTGCCAGCAGCCGGGGACAGGTAGATGGCTACACCTTC	CASSRGQVDGYTF
TRBV14	few	TRBJ1-1	-	TGTGCCAGCAGCCTCCACCAAGGAACTGAAGCTTTCTTT	CASSLHQGTEAFF
TRBV18	-	TRBJ1-5	TRBD1	TGTGCCAGCTCACCACCAGGGACAGGTAGCAATCAGCCCCAGCATTTT	CASSPPGTGSNQPQHF
TRBV10-2	-	TRBJ2-2	TRBD2	TGCGCCAGTACGTTAGCGGGAGAATCCGGGGAGCTGTTTTTT	CASTLAGESGELFF
TRBV19	-	TRBJ2-2	-	TGTGCCAGTAGGCGGCAGATGAACACCGGGGAGCTGTTTTTT	CASRRQMNTGELFF
TRBV6-8	-	TRBJ2-3	TRBD2	TGTGCCAGCAGAAAACCTAGCGGGAGACGAACAGATACGCAGTATTTT	CASRKPSGRRTDTQYF
TRBV28	-	TRBJ2-7	-	TGTGCCAGCAGTTTCACAGGGCAGCCCTACGAGCAGTACTTC	CASSFTGQPYEQYF
TRBV28	-	TRBJ1-3	-	TGTGCCAGCTACGACCGGTCTGGAGGAAACACCATATATTTT	CASYDRSGGNTIYF
TRBV19	-	TRBJ2-4	-	TGTGCCAGTAGTCTGGCGGGCAGGGAAGGGGACATTCAGTACTTC	CASSLAGREGDIQYF
TRBV1	-	TRBJ1-2	-	TGCGCCAGCAGCCAAGGGATTTATGGCTACACCTTC	CASSQGIYGYTF
TRBV19	-	TRBJ2-7	-	TGTGCCAGTAGTATTGCTAGGGAATCCGAGCAGTACTTC	CASSIARESEQYF
TRBV18	-	TRBJ1-2	-	TGTGCCAGCTCACCGGCGGTCTATGGCTACACCTTC	CASSPAVYGYTF
TRBV19	-	TRBJ1-6	TRBD1	TGTGCCAGTAGTGATTACAGGGGACATAATTCACCCCTCCACTTT	CASSDYRGHNSPLHF
TRBV19	-	TRBJ1-5	-	TGTGCCAGTAGTATAGAAGCAGGGCTTAGCAATCAGCCCCAGCATTTT	CASSIEAGLSNQPQHF